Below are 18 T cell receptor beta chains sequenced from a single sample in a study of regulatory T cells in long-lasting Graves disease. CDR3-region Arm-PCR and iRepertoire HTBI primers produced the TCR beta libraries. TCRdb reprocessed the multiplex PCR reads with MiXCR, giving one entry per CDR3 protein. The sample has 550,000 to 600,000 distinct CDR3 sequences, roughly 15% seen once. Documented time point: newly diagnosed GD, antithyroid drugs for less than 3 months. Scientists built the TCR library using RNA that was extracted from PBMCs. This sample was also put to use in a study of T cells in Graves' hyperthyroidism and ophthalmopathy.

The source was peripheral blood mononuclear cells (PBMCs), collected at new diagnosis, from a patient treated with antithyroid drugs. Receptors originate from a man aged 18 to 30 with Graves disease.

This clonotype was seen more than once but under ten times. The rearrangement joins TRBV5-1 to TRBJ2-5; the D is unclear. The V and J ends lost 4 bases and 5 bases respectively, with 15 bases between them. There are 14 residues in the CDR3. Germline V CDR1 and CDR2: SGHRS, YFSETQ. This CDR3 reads CASSPGRAAETQYF. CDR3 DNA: TGCGCCAGCAGCCCAGGACGGGCTGCGGAGACCCAGTACTTC.

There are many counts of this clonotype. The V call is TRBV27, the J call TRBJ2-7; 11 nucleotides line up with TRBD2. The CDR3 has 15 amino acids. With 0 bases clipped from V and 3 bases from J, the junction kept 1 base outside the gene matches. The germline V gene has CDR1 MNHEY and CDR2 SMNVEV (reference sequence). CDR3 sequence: CASSLSSGRVYEQYF. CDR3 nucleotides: TGTGCCAGCAGTTTATCTAGCGGGAGGGTCTACGAGCAGTACTTC.

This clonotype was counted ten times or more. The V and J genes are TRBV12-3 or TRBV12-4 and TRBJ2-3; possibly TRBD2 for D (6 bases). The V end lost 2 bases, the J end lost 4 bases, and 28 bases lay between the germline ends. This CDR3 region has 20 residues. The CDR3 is CASSLTLLGGSSLSADTQYF. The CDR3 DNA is TGTGCCAGCAGTTTAACACTCCTCGGGGGTTCGAGCCTCTCCGCAGATACGCAGTATTTT.

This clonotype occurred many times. This CDR3 reads CASSLTRLDNEQFF. The CDR3 DNA reads TGTGCCAGCAGCTTGACACGCCTCGACAATGAGCAGTTCTTC. This chain joins TRBV7-9 and TRBJ2-1, with D uncertain. Between the trimmed V and J ends, which lost 3 bases and 5 bases, there was a span of 11 bases. CDR1 and CDR2 from the germline V gene are SEHNR and FQNEAQ (reference sequence). The CDR3 contains 14 residues.

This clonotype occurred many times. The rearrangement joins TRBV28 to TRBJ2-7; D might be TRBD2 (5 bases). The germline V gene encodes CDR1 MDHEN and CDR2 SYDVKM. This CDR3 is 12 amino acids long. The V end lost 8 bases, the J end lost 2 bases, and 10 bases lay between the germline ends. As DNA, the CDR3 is TGTGCCAGCCGGGCGGGCCCCTACGAGCAGTACTTC. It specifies CASRAGPYEQYF.

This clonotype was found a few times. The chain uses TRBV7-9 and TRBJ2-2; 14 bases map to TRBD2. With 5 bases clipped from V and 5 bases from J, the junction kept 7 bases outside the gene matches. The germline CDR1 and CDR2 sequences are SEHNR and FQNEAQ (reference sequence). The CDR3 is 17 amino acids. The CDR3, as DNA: TGTGCCAGCAGCACCGGGACTAGCGGGAGCCCAACCGGGGAGCTGTTTTTT. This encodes CASSTGTSGSPTGELFF.

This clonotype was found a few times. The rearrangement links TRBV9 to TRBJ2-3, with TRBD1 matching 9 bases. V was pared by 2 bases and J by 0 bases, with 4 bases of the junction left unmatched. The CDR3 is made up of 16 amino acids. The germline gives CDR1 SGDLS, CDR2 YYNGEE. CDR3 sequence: CASSVTGGSSTDTQYF. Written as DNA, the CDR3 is TGTGCCAGCAGCGTTACAGGGGGCTCTAGCACAGATACGCAGTATTTT.

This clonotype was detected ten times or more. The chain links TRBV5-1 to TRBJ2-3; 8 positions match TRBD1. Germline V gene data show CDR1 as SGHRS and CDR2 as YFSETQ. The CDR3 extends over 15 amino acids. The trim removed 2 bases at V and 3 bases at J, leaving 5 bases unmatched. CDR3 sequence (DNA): TGCGCCAGCAGCTTCGACAGGGGCGCTACAGATACGCAGTATTTT. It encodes CASSFDRGATDTQYF.

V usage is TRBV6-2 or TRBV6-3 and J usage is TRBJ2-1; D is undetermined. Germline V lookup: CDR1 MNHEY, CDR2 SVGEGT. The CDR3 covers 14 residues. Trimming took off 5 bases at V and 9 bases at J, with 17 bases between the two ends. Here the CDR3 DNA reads TGTGCCAGCAGTGAAACGCCTCTTTTTGGTGAGCAGTTCTTC. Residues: CASSETPLFGEQFF.

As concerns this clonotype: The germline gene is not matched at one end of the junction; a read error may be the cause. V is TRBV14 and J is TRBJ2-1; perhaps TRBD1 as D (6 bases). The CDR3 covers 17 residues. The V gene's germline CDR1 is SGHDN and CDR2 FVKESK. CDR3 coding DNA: TGCGCCAGCAGCCCATCCGGACAGCCAAGCTCCTACAATGAGCAGTTCTTC. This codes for CASSPSGQPSSYNEQFF.

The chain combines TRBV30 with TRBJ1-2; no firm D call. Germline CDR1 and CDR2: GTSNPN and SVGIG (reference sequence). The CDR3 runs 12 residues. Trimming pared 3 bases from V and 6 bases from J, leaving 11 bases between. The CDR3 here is CAWSRRVNGYTF. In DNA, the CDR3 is TGTGCCTGGAGCAGAAGGGTTAATGGCTACACCTTC. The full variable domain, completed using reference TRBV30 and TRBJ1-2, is SQTIHQWPATLVQPVGSPLSLECTVEGTSNPNLYWYRQAAGRGLQLLFYSVGIGQISSEVPQNLSASRPQDRQFILSSKKLLLSDSGFYLCAWSRRVNGYTFGSGTRLTVV.

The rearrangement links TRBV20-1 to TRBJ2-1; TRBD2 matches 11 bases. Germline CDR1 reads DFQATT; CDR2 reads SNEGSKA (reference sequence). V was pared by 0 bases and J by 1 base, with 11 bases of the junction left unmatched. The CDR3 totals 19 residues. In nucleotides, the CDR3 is TGCAGTGCTAGAGAGAGGTATCTGGGACTAGCGGATTCCTACAATGAGCAGTTCTTC. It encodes CSARERYLGLADSYNEQFF.

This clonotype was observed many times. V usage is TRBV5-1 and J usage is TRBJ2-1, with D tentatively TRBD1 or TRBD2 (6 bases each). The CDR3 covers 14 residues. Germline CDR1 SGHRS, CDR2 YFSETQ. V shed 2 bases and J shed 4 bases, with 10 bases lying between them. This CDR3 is CASSFGGEYNEQFF. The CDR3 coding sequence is TGCGCCAGCAGCTTCGGGGGCGAGTACAATGAGCAGTTCTTC.

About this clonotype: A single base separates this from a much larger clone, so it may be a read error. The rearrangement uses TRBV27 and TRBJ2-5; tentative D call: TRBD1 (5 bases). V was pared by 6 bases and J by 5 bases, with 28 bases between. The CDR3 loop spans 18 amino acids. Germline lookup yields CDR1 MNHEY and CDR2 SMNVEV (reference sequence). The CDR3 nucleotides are TGTGCCAGCAGAAGGGCCCCCCCCAAAGGAGTGGGGCTGGAGACCCAGTACTTC. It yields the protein CASRRAPPKGVGLETQYF.

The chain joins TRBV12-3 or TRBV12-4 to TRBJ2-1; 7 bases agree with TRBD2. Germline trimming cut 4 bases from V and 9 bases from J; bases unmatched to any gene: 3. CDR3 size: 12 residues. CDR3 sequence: CASSWEGVEQFF. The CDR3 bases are TGTGCCAGCAGTTGGGAGGGAGTTGAGCAGTTCTTC.

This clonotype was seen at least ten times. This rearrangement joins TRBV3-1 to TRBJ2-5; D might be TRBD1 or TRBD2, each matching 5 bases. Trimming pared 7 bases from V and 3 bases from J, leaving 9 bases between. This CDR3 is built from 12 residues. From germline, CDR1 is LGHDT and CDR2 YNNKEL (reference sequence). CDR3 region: CASIGDEETQYF. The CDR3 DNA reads TGTGCCAGCATCGGGGACGAAGAGACCCAGTACTTC.

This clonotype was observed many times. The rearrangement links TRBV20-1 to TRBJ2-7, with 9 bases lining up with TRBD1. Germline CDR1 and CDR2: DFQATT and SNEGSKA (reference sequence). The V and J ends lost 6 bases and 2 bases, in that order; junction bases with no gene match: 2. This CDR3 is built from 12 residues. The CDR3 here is CSARDRAYEQYF. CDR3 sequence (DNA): TGCAGTGCCAGGGACAGGGCCTACGAGCAGTACTTC.

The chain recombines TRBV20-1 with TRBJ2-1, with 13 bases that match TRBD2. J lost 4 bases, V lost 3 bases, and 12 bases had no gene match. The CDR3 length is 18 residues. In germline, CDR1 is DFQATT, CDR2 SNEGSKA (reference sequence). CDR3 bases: TGCAGTGCTAGCGGACTAGCGGGAGCGGAACTATCGTACAATGAGCAGTTCTTC. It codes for CSASGLAGAELSYNEQFF.